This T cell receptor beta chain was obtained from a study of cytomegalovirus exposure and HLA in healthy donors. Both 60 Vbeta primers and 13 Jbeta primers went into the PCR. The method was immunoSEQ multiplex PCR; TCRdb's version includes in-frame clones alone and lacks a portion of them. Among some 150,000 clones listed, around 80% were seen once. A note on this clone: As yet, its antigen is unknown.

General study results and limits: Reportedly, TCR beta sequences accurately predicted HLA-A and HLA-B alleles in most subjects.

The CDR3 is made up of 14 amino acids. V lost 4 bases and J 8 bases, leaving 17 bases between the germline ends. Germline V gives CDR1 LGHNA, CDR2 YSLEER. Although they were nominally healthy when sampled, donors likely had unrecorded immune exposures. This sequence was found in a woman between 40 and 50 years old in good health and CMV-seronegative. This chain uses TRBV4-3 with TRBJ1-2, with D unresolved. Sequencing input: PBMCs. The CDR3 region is CASSRYDGTTGYTF. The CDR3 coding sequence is TGCGCCAGCAGCCGATACGACGGTACTACGGGCTACACCTTC.